This T cell receptor (beta chain) was recovered during a study of blood T cells in healthy people across ages. The use of a sample-barcoded 5' primer and a J-beta primer mix characterized a second PCR of 7 to 11 cycles. TCRdb reprocessed the 5' RACE reads with MiXCR, giving one entry per CDR3 protein. The table shows 650,000 to 700,000 distinct CDR3 sequences, with more than 45% occurring only once. The CDR3 extends over 16 amino acids. Trimming left V 2 bases short and J 3 bases short, with 15 bases between. Germline V gives CDR1 KGHDR, CDR2 SFDVKD. The sample holds many counts of this clonotype. The sample taken for sequencing was blood. The chain employs TRBV24-1 and TRBJ1-2, with D unresolved. This receptor was identified in a woman of 80 years or more in good health. The CDR3 spells CATSDSQVSRDYGYTF. The CDR3 DNA is TGTGCCACCAGTGATTCTCAGGTCTCCCGCGACTATGGCTACACCTTC.